Below, 26 T cell receptor beta chains from the same sample are listed, as sequenced in a study of T cells in Graves' hyperthyroidism and ophthalmopathy. What was amplified from RNA transcripts were TCR beta CDR3 regions. The TCR CDR3 was amplified in a first-round RT-PCR using the HTBI primer set. MiXCR was run by TCRdb on the multiplex PCR reads, yielding one entry per CDR3 protein. Of a few hundred thousand distinct CDR3 sequences in the sample, about 16% were seen once. The sample comprised blood. The receptor set was obtained from a woman aged 25 to 45 with Graves' hyperthyroidism.

The chain employs TRBV7-9 and TRBJ2-1, with TRBD2 matching over 7 bases. Trimming at V came to 1 base and at J to 0 bases, leaving 3 bases not matched to a gene. The CDR3 is made up of 16 amino acids. The germline gives CDR1 SEHNR, CDR2 FQNEAQ (reference sequence). The CDR3 region is CASSLVRGSSYNEQFF. The CDR3 bases are TGTGCCAGCAGCTTAGTTCGCGGGAGCTCCTACAATGAGCAGTTCTTC.

This clonotype appeared many times. The chain is built from TRBV27 and TRBJ2-7; possibly TRBD2 for D (6 bases). The CDR3 loop spans 14 amino acids. V shed 2 bases and J shed 5 bases, with 13 bases lying between them. The germline gives CDR1 MNHEY, CDR2 SMNVEV (reference sequence). CDR3 nucleotides: TGTGCCAGCAGTTTACTAGCGAGGCCTGACGAGCAGTACTTC. As protein: CASSLLARPDEQYF.

This clonotype was seen only a few times. V is TRBV7-9 and J is TRBJ1-5; D uncertain. Trimming took off 5 bases at V and 9 bases at J, with 17 bases between the two ends. CDR1 is SEHNR, CDR2 FQNEAQ, per germline (reference sequence). This CDR3 comprises 14 residues. CDR3 nucleotide sequence: TGTGCCAGCAGCGAGGGCCCCGACGCTAGGCCCCAGCATTTT. Protein product: CASSEGPDARPQHF.

This clonotype was detected ten times or more. The V call is TRBV3-1, the J call TRBJ2-4; 11 positions match TRBD2. In germline, CDR1 is LGHDT, CDR2 YNNKEL (reference sequence). V lost 2 bases and J lost 5; bases outside the gene matches: 5. The CDR3 has 16 amino acids. This chain's CDR3 is CASSQYTGLAENIQYF. CDR3 nucleotide sequence: TGTGCCAGCAGCCAATACACGGGACTAGCGGAAAACATTCAGTACTTC.

This clonotype has only a few counts. V and J are TRBV20-1 and TRBJ2-1; 7 bases are a match to TRBD2. There are 16 residues in the CDR3. Germline V CDR1 and CDR2: DFQATT, SNEGSKA (reference sequence). After removal of 0 bases from V and 7 bases from J, the junction contained 12 bases not matched to a gene. The DNA of the CDR3 is TGCAGTGCTAGAGATCCGATGGGGCGGGAGTGGAATGAGCAGTTCTTC. This translates into CSARDPMGREWNEQFF.

This clonotype was recorded once. The genes are TRBV19 and TRBJ2-5; D unresolved. Germline V CDR1 and CDR2: LNHDA, SQIVND (reference sequence). This CDR3 is 16 amino acids long. V was cut by 6 bases and J by 3 bases, with 20 bases left in between. This chain's CDR3 is CASSDPVSTFEETQYF. The DNA of the CDR3 is TGTGCCAGTAGCGACCCTGTCTCGACATTTGAAGAGACCCAGTACTTC.

The V and J genes are TRBV2 and TRBJ2-2; D is uncertain. V lost 6 bases and J lost 4, with 12 bases in between. Germline CDR1 SNHLY, CDR2 FYNNEI. CDR3 length: 14 amino acids. CDR3 coding DNA: TGTGCCAGCAGGAAGACGGAGTTCACCGGGGAGCTGTTTTTT. Its translation: CASRKTEFTGELFF. Using reference TRBV2 and TRBJ2-2 for the parts outside the CDR3, the full variable domain is EPEVTQTPSHQVTQMGQEVILRCVPISNHLYFYWYRQILGQKVEFLVSFYNNEISEKSEIFDDQFSVERPDGSNFTLKIRSTKLEDSAMYFCASRKTEFTGELFFGEGSRLTVL.

This clonotype was seen at least ten times. The V call is TRBV18, the J call TRBJ2-2; 7 bases match TRBD2. The V segment lost 7 bases and the J segment 6 bases; nucleotides outside the gene matches: 8. Germline lookup yields CDR1 KGHSH and CDR2 LQKENI. The CDR3 is made up of 14 amino acids. The CDR3 loop is CASCCGRESGELFF. The CDR3 DNA follows: TGTGCCAGCTGTTGCGGGAGAGAATCCGGGGAGCTGTTTTTT.

This clonotype was counted ten times or more. This sequence joins TRBV7-2 and TRBJ2-7; 7 nucleotides line up with TRBD2. The CDR3 length is 13 residues. J was trimmed by 3 bases and V by 5 bases; bases with no gene match: 4. The germline V gene has CDR1 SGHTA and CDR2 FQGNSA. The CDR3 coding sequence is TGTGCCAGCAGCACTAGGACTAGCTACGAGCAGTACTTC. Translation gives CASSTRTSYEQYF.

This clonotype was detected a few times. The chain employs TRBV2 and TRBJ2-5, with D possibly matching TRBD1 (5 bases). This CDR3 has 13 residues. CDR1 SNHLY and CDR2 FYNNEI come from the germline V gene. Trimming took off 6 bases at V and 10 bases at J, with 18 bases between the two ends. CDR3 nucleotides: TGTGCCAGCAGGGGGCCACTCGCACCCGGCCAGTACTTC. Residues: CASRGPLAPGQYF.

This clonotype has ten or more counts. The J gene is TRBJ1-1, the V gene TRBV28; possibly TRBD1 for D (6 bases). This CDR3 contains 16 residues. Germline lookup yields CDR1 MDHEN and CDR2 SYDVKM. Trimming cost V 3 bases and J 2 bases, with 16 bases left between them. CDR3 in amino acids: CASSFRTDSPNTEAFF. CDR3 coding DNA: TGTGCCAGCAGTTTTCGAACGGACAGTCCAAACACTGAAGCTTTCTTT.

The sample holds a few counts of this clonotype. V usage is TRBV20-1 and J usage is TRBJ2-2, with 14 bases fitting TRBD2. There are 16 residues in the CDR3. Germline CDR1 DFQATT, CDR2 SNEGSKA (reference sequence). V was clipped by 5 bases and J by 4 bases; unmatched bases: 6. CDR3 sequence (DNA): TGCAGTGCTTCAGGACTAGCGGGAGGTGCCACCGGGGAGCTGTTTTTT. It translates to CSASGLAGGATGELFF.

This clonotype was detected many times. The chain joins TRBV6-5 to TRBJ2-7; D unresolved. This CDR3 region has 15 residues. CDR1 is MNHEY and CDR2 is SVGAGI in the germline V gene. Trimming took 0 bases from V and 2 from J, leaving 11 bases between them. CDR3 DNA sequence: TGTGCCAGCAGTTACTCGAGTCAGTCCGCCTACGAGCAGTACTTC. This codes for CASSYSSQSAYEQYF.

This clonotype was counted many times. The chain is built from TRBV18 and TRBJ1-2, with 7 bases aligning to TRBD1. Unmatched junction bases numbered 3, after V lost 2 bases and J lost 6 bases. This CDR3 contains 13 residues. The germline CDR1 and CDR2 sequences are KGHSH and LQKENI. CDR3 sequence reads: CASSPGQADGYTF. CDR3 sequence (DNA): TGTGCCAGCTCACCAGGACAGGCAGATGGCTACACCTTC.

Many counts were recorded for this clonotype. The genes are TRBV18 and TRBJ2-1, with unresolved D. Germline CDR1 and CDR2: KGHSH and LQKENI. This CDR3 contains 13 residues. Trimming removed 2 bases at V and 4 bases at J, with 6 bases between. The CDR3 nucleotides are TGTGCCAGCTCACCATTTGGGTACAATGAGCAGTTCTTC. Protein product: CASSPFGYNEQFF.

This clonotype appeared a few times. The J gene is TRBJ1-2, the V gene TRBV3-1; D possibly corresponds to TRBD1 (5 bases). V shed 8 bases and J shed 9 bases, with 13 bases lying between them. The germline V gene has CDR1 LGHDT and CDR2 YNNKEL (reference sequence). This CDR3 is 11 amino acids long. CDR3: CASAGSKSYTF. The CDR3 DNA is TGTGCCAGCGCAGGGTCGAAAAGCTACACCTTC.

The chain links TRBV28 to TRBJ2-3, with 8 nucleotides matching TRBD2. CDR1 and CDR2 from the germline V gene are MDHEN and SYDVKM. The CDR3 runs to 15 residues. V shed 4 bases, J shed 8 bases, and the junction held 11 bases outside the gene matches. CDR3 in DNA: TGTGCCAGCAGTTCCCCTGCGGGAGGCCCCCGTACGCAGTATTTT. It is translated as CASSSPAGGPRTQYF.

The rearrangement links TRBV5-1 to TRBJ1-6, with a tentative D call TRBD1 (5 bases). Germline CDR1 reads SGHRS; CDR2 reads YFSETQ. The CDR3 consists of 13 residues. V lost 7 bases to trimming and J lost 7 bases, with 12 bases between them. This CDR3 reads CASRSRENSPLHF. The CDR3 bases are TGCGCCAGCCGGAGCAGGGAGAATTCACCCCTCCACTTT.

This chain uses TRBV10-1 with TRBJ2-1; D uncertain. Germline loops: CDR1 WNHNN, CDR2 SYGVQD (reference sequence). V was shortened by 0 bases and J by 0 bases, with 9 bases between the two germline ends. This CDR3 contains 16 residues. Written as DNA, the CDR3 is TGCGCCAGCAGTGAGTCCCCAGAAAGCTCCTACAATGAGCAGTTCTTC. Protein product: CASSESPESSYNEQFF.

This clonotype was found a few times. A much larger clone lies a single base off, so this may be a read error. The chain recombines TRBV27 with TRBJ2-7, with TRBD1 as a possible D gene (6 bases). The end of the DNA aligns better with TRBJ2-1, so the J call may be wrong. There are 14 residues in the CDR3. The germline gives CDR1 MNHEY, CDR2 SMNVEV (reference sequence). DNA of the CDR3: TGTGCCAGCAGTTTCCAGGGGTCGTCCTACGAGCAGTTCTTC. Its translation: CASSFQGSSYEQFF.

This clonotype occurred many times. The chain couples TRBV20-1 to TRBJ2-1; TRBD2 is a possible D gene (5 bases). Germline values: CDR1 DFQATT, CDR2 SNEGSKA (reference sequence). The V end was cut by 0 bases, the J end by 8 bases, with 17 bases between. This CDR3 spans 15 amino acids. CDR3 amino acids: CSARDGLALGHEQFF. As DNA, the CDR3 is TGCAGTGCTAGAGATGGGCTAGCTTTAGGCCATGAGCAGTTCTTC.

This clonotype was seen a few times. The chain couples TRBV13 to TRBJ2-7, with 8 bases matching TRBD2. Germline V gene data show CDR1 as PRHDT and CDR2 as FYEKMQ (reference sequence). The J segment lost 5 bases and the V segment lost 10 bases, leaving 7 bases of the junction unmatched. This CDR3 is built from 12 residues. CDR3 loop: CATERERHEQYF. In nucleotides, the CDR3 is TGTGCCACCGAGCGGGAGAGGCACGAGCAGTACTTC.

The gene calls are TRBV20-1 and TRBJ2-6; D perhaps matches TRBD2 (5 bases). Germline CDR1 reads DFQATT; CDR2 reads SNEGSKA (reference sequence). This CDR3 contains 14 residues. V was trimmed by 1 base and J by 4 bases, leaving 8 bases between them. CDR3: CSARVGVGANVLTF. CDR3 nucleotides: TGCAGTGCTAGAGTCGGGGTCGGGGCCAACGTCCTGACTTTC.

The chain links TRBV27 to TRBJ2-7, with D possibly being TRBD2 (5 bases). Germline loops: CDR1 MNHEY, CDR2 SMNVEV (reference sequence). The V end lost 0 bases, the J end lost 3 bases, and 12 bases lay between the germline ends. The CDR3 runs 15 residues. This chain's CDR3 is CASSLSLATGYEQYF. The CDR3, as DNA: TGTGCCAGCAGTTTATCGTTAGCGACCGGCTACGAGCAGTACTTC.

This clonotype was detected a few times. The rearrangement joins TRBV19 to TRBJ1-5; D remains ambiguous. V lost 8 bases, J lost 0 bases, and 11 bases lay in between. CDR1 and CDR2 from the germline V gene are LNHDA and SQIVND (reference sequence). CDR3 length: 14 amino acids. This CDR3 is CASARANSNQPQHF. In DNA, the CDR3 is TGTGCCAGTGCCCGGGCGAATAGCAATCAGCCCCAGCATTTT.

The rearrangement links TRBV7-9 to TRBJ2-2, with D perhaps TRBD1 or TRBD2 (5 bases each). Germline V CDR1 and CDR2: SEHNR, FQNEAQ (reference sequence). Trimming pared 5 bases from V and 13 bases from J, leaving 20 bases between. The CDR3 has 14 amino acids. CDR3 in amino acids: CASSLGVVGPGLFF. In nucleotides, the CDR3 is TGTGCCAGCAGCCTGGGGGTCGTGGGGCCTGGGCTGTTTTTT.